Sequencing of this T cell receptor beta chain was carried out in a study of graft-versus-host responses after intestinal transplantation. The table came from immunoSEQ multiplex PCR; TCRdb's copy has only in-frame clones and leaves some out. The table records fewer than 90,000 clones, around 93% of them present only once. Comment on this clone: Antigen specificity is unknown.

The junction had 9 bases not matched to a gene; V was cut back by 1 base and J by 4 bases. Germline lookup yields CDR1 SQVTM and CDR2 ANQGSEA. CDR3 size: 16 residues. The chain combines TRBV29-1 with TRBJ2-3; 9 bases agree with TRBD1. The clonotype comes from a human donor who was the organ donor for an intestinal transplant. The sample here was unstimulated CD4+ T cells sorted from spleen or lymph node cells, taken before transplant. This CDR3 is CSVEGIETGGADTQYF. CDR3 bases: TGCAGCGTTGAAGGCATTGAGACAGGGGGGGCAGATACGCAGTATTTT.